Sequencing of this T cell receptor (beta chain) was carried out in a study of T cell changes during pregnancy in multiple sclerosis. V was pared by 6 bases and J by 0 bases, with 5 bases of the junction left unmatched. The CDR3 covers 16 residues. Germline CDR1 is SQVTM and CDR2 is ANQGSEA. Libraries were prepared by immunoSEQ multiplex PCR; TCRdb keeps only in-frame clonotypes and omits some of them. The sample has over 55,000 clones; 93% are singletons. The material sequenced was peripheral blood, taken after pregnancy. The chain combines TRBV29-1 with TRBJ2-1, with 13 positions matching TRBD2. The sequence came from a female donor with multiple sclerosis, enrolled in a pregnancy study. CDR3 in amino acids: CSVRRTSGSSYNEQFF. The CDR3 DNA reads as TGCAGCGTCCGCAGGACTAGCGGGAGCTCCTACAATGAGCAGTTCTTC.